The T cell receptor (beta chain) under discussion was sequenced for a study of PD-1 blockade in mismatch repair-deficient tumors. Study context: Patients had approximately 12 mismatch repair-deficient cancer types, all previously treated and progressing. The study, taken as a whole, reports: Tumor-resident clones, often absent from pretreatment blood, expanded after pembrolizumab and then contracted.

All patients were mismatch repair deficient, assessed by either PCR or immunohistochemistry. TCRs were sequenced from a few patients responding to pembrolizumab. The protocol was immunoSEQ multiplex PCR, while the TCRdb copy is restricted to in-frame clones and leaves out a portion. The sample has some 19,000 clones; over 75% are singletons. Details on this clone: The antigen is undetermined.

This receptor was obtained from an adult with mismatch repair-deficient cancer. The starting material was PBMCs, obtained 52 weeks after starting pembrolizumab.

The CDR3 spells CASFAPGQKNTEAFF. The CDR3 DNA reads as TGTGCCAGCTTTGCGCCGGGACAGAAGAACACTGAAGCTTTCTTT. The V and J genes are TRBV18 and TRBJ1-1; TRBD1 matches 7 bases. Germline lookup yields CDR1 KGHSH and CDR2 LQKENI. Trimming took 7 bases from V and 1 from J; bases not matched to a gene: 9. The CDR3 extends over 15 amino acids.